This T cell receptor beta chain stems from a study of T cell responses to AZD1222 COVID-19 vaccine (dated by TCRdb to 2020 to 2023). Regarding the complete study: A total of just over 230 trial participants underwent TCR sequencing, of whom 207 had received two doses of AZD1222 and 26 had received two doses of the MenACWY control vaccine. Enrollment into the trials was organized by age into subgroups of 18-55, 56-69 and 70-plus years, and those subgroups contained roughly 160, 29 and 62 TCR-sequenced participants, respectively.

The CDR3 holds 15 amino acids from the cysteine to the phenylalanine. Only the CDR3 region is kept as DNA, spanning 45 bases read in frame from base 1. V is trimmed back by 3 bases and J by 2 bases, and the junction contains 7 bases that no gene match accounts for. Sequences LNHDA (CDR1) and SQIVND (CDR2) are obtained from the germline V gene (reference sequence). The CDR3 regions of human TCRbeta chains were analyzed by immunosequencing. On the study's bioinformatics: TCRs in the repertoires were matched against a reference library of SARS-CoV-2-specific TCRs that had been generated with the MIRA antigen-specificity platform. Breadth was defined as the fraction of unique TCRs that were SARS-CoV-2-associated. Depth was defined as the fraction of total T cells that were SARS-CoV-2-associated. Using the MIRA data, every spike-specific TCR was mapped to the spike region that the TCR reacted to and assigned to either a CD4 or a CD8 class. Log10-transformed breadth and depth values were compared by one-way ANOVA with Sidak's multiple comparisons tests. Sourced from immuneACCESS, this table was stored by TCRdb with only in-frame sequences that have V and J called. A share of the clones is absent; for the studies checked, an unresolved V gene accounts for under half, and the remainder has no known explanation. The DNA was the basis for D and trimming; V, J and clone size are from that table. The sample table shows about 120,000 clones, and around 90% are seen once. The top ten clonotypes cover 4% to 4.5% of the sample.

What the research found in general, with its limitations: Only a handful of AZD1222 recipients were SARS-CoV-2 seropositive at baseline, limiting conclusions about previously exposed vaccinees. The 56-69-year group was small, and its depth increase did not reach significance, likely because of low power. Because no samples from the day 14 peak response were available, repertoires could be characterized only after the peak T cell response. Nearly half of unique spike-specific TCRs reportedly recognized epitopes outside regions mutated in the B.1.351 and B.1.1.7 variants. Participants were mostly white British and included more females than males, and it was suggested by the authors that clonal diversity may have been underestimated. The vaccine-associated CD4 TCRs covered the entire spike protein, and the dominant responses fell in regions 160-218 and 743-854. A significant rise in spike-specific TCR breadth and depth was observed after two AZD1222 doses relative to day 0 and relative to MenACWY recipients.

The time point label, read with the paper, signifies: about 28 days (+/-7) after the second vaccine dose. This specimen's treatment or condition label, interpreted: meningococcal conjugate vaccine given as trial control. The vaccinee samples were drawn from two UK trials, COV001 and COV002, one of which was a single-blind randomized controlled phase 2/3 trial testing AZD1222 (ChAdOx1 nCoV-19) in healthy adults. Trial participant PBMC samples were collected at day 0 and day 28 after the second dose for TCRbeta chain sequencing. This clone appeared a few times. It has no known antigen specificity. Base qualities were left out, and no much larger clone turns up one base away.

The receptor comes from an adult who received the MenACWY meningococcal vaccine as a control. The chain joins TRBV19 to TRBJ2-7, and 7 junction bases match TRBD1. Sequenced material: peripheral blood, taken 28 days after the second dose of the MenACWY control vaccine. Read as DNA, the sequence is TGTGCCAGTAGTATCCGGGACAGTCGAACCTACGAGCAGTACTTC. Its translation reads: CASSIRDSRTYEQYF. Outside the CDR3, residues come from the reference TRBV19 and TRBJ2-7 proteins, so the full variable domain is: DGGITQSPKYLFRKEGQNVTLSCEQNLNHDAMYWYRQDPGQGLRLIYYSQIVNDFQKGDIAEGYSVSREKKESFPLTVTSAQKNPTAFYLCASSIRDSRTYEQYFGPGTRLTVT.